These 26 T cell receptor beta chains originate from one sample sequenced in a study of CXCR3-negative and CXCR3-positive naive CD8 T cells. Findings and limits, study-wide: Naive cells that were CXCR3-positive had more hydrophobic TRB CDR3s (compared with CXCR3-negative naive cells).

No antigen has been identified for these receptors. The study made its TRB cDNA libraries by 5' RACE, adding UMI labels. Reprocessing the 5' RACE reads, TCRdb reports a single entry for every CDR3 protein and omits DNA. The sample data list about 120,000 distinct CDR3 sequences. The sequenced sample was naive CXCR3+ CD8+ T cells from blood. Regarding subset: CD45RO-CCR7+CD27+CD95- naive CD8+ T cells expressing CXCR3 (TNR3+). Source of these receptors: a human donor in good health. Some clones in this sample may be carry-over from other donors' samples.

The chain recombines TRBV20-1 with TRBJ2-7. Germline CDR1 reads DFQATT; CDR2 reads SNEGSKA (reference sequence). The CDR3 runs 12 residues. This chain's CDR3 is CSARDRSLEQYF.

The chain joins TRBV27 to TRBJ2-3; TCRdb lists TRBD1, though no DNA is available to test this call. The V gene's germline CDR1 is MNHEY and CDR2 SMNVEV (reference sequence). The CDR3 is 14 amino acids. The CDR3 protein is CASIGGASTDTQYF.

This chain uses TRBV2 with TRBJ2-7; with no DNA, the TCRdb D assignment of TRBD1 cannot be verified. This CDR3 has 16 amino acids. Per the germline V gene, CDR1 is SNHLY and CDR2 is FYNNEI. The chain's CDR3 is CASSGLGQDPTYEQYF.

The chain carries TRBV6-2 or TRBV6-3 and TRBJ2-7; TCRdb's assignment of TRBD2 cannot be checked, as there is no DNA. CDR3 length: 13 amino acids. The germline gives CDR1 MNHEY, CDR2 SVGEGT. The CDR3 here is CASSLAGIYEQYF.

The chain is built from TRBV4-2 and TRBJ2-7. The CDR3 is 16 residues long. Germline CDR1 reads LGHNA; CDR2 reads YNFKEQ. The CDR3 loop is CASSQEYGYLSYEQYF.

V gene TRBV7-2 combines with J gene TRBJ2-7; TCRdb names TRBD2, which stays unverified in the absence of DNA. Germline CDR1 SGHTA, CDR2 FQGNSA. This CDR3 has 16 residues. CDR3 loop: CASSYTSGRPAYEQYF. The full variable domain, in which reference TRBV7-2 and TRBJ2-7 provide the parts outside the CDR3, is GAGVSQSPSNKVTEKGKDVELRCDPISGHTALYWYRQSLGQGLEFLIYFQGNSAPDKSGLPSDRFSAERTGGSVSTLTIQRTQQEDSAVYLCASSYTSGRPAYEQYFGPGTRLTVT.

The CDR3 sequence: CASREGLYGYEQYF. The rearrangement uses TRBV6-1 and TRBJ2-7. CDR3 length equals 14 residues. Germline lookup yields CDR1 MNHNS and CDR2 SASEGT.

This chain links TRBV5-1 with TRBJ2-7; TCRdb reports TRBD2, a call that lacks DNA to check it against. Germline V lookup: CDR1 SGHRS, CDR2 YFSETQ. The CDR3 consists of 14 residues. The CDR3 reads CASSLWTSGYEQYF.

This chain links TRBV15 with TRBJ2-3; TCRdb lists TRBD1, though no DNA is available to test this call. CDR3 length equals 12 residues. CDR1 is LNHNV and CDR2 is YYDKDF in the germline V gene (reference sequence). The CDR3 is CATRGVTDTQYF. Full variable domain (remainder filled in from reference TRBV15 and TRBJ2-3): DAMVIQNPRYQVTQFGKPVTLSCSQTLNHNVMYWYQQKSSQAPKLLFHYYDKDFNNEADTPDNFQSRRPNTSFCFLDIRSPGLGDTAMYLCATRGVTDTQYFGPGTRLTVL.

J is TRBJ2-1 and V is TRBV20-1; the D call of TRBD2 rests on TCRdb alone, since no DNA is present to check it. This CDR3 comprises 14 residues. The germline gives CDR1 DFQATT, CDR2 SNEGSKA (reference sequence). The CDR3 protein is CSARVLAGGNEQFF.

The J gene is TRBJ2-3, the V gene TRBV20-1; TCRdb's D call, TRBD2, is unchecked because there is no DNA. This CDR3 spans 19 amino acids. Germline CDR1 and CDR2: DFQATT and SNEGSKA (reference sequence). The CDR3 loop is CSARDLVPGLAGGTDTQYF.

The V gene is TRBV29-1, the J gene TRBJ2-7; TCRdb lists TRBD1, though no DNA is available to test this call. The CDR3 covers 13 residues. Germline V gene sequence: CDR1 SQVTM, CDR2 ANQGSEA. The CDR3 spells CSVTGTGQYEQYF.

The chain couples TRBV7-3 to TRBJ1-1. Per germline, CDR1 SGHTA and CDR2 FQGTGA. The CDR3 loop spans 14 amino acids. This CDR3 is CASSARGGNTEAFF. Combining the CDR3 with reference TRBV7-3 and TRBJ1-1 gives the whole variable domain GAGVSQTPSNKVTEKGKYVELRCDPISGHTALYWYRQSLGQGPEFLIYFQGTGAADDSGLPNDRFFAVRPEGSVSTLKIQRTERGDSAVYLCASSARGGNTEAFFGQGTRLTVV.

The V gene is TRBV7-6, the J gene TRBJ1-3; TCRdb calls TRBD1, which cannot be checked without DNA. The CDR3 loop spans 20 amino acids. Per germline, CDR1 SGHVS and CDR2 FNYEAQ. CDR3 residues: CASSPGGRGLLYSSGNTIYF.

The chain carries TRBV20-1 and TRBJ1-1. CDR1 DFQATT and CDR2 SNEGSKA come from the germline V gene (reference sequence). The CDR3 consists of 17 residues. Here the CDR3 reads CSARVKGLVGGNTEAFF.

The V and J genes are TRBV28 and TRBJ2-7; the TCRdb call, TRBD1, lacks DNA for checking. The length of the CDR3 is 16 residues. Germline CDR1 reads MDHEN; CDR2 reads SYDVKM. Here the CDR3 reads CASSSDRENNWYEQYF.

The chain's CDR3 is CASSSGTGYEQYF. The chain employs TRBV11-2 and TRBJ2-7; the TCRdb call, TRBD1, lacks DNA for checking. This CDR3 contains 13 residues. Germline lookup yields CDR1 SGHAT and CDR2 FQNNGV.

V is TRBV5-1 and J is TRBJ2-1; TCRdb's D call of TRBD2 is untestable without DNA. The CDR3 is 15 amino acids. Germline loops: CDR1 SGHRS, CDR2 YFSETQ. CDR3 amino acids: CASSLLGLAGFEQFF.

The rearrangement links TRBV20-1 to TRBJ1-1; TCRdb returns TRBD1, unconfirmable since there is no DNA. In germline, CDR1 is DFQATT, CDR2 SNEGSKA (reference sequence). The CDR3 is made up of 15 amino acids. CDR3 sequence: CSARESGTGYTEAFF.

V is TRBV29-1 and J is TRBJ2-1; with no DNA, the TCRdb D assignment of TRBD1 cannot be verified. Germline V gene data show CDR1 as SQVTM and CDR2 as ANQGSEA. The CDR3 consists of 13 residues. The CDR3 sequence: CSVENRQYNEQFF.

The gene calls are TRBV20-1 and TRBJ1-5. This CDR3 is built from 14 residues. Germline assignment: CDR1 DFQATT and CDR2 SNEGSKA (reference sequence). This CDR3 is CSARDLEGHQPQHF.

This chain uses TRBV15 with TRBJ2-1; TCRdb's assignment of TRBD2 cannot be checked, as there is no DNA. The CDR3 runs 17 residues. Germline V gene lookup returns CDR1 LNHNV and CDR2 YYDKDF (reference sequence). CDR3: CATSRRRLAGGDNEQFF.

This sequence joins TRBV29-1 and TRBJ1-1. CDR1 is SQVTM and CDR2 is ANQGSEA in the germline V gene. This CDR3 contains 18 residues. CDR3 loop: CSVELWPGGEIMNTEAFF.

This rearrangement joins TRBV5-6 to TRBJ2-5; TCRdb lists TRBD2, though no DNA is available to test this call. From germline, CDR1 is SGHDT and CDR2 YYEEEE. The CDR3 runs 14 residues. The chain's CDR3 is CASSSGGVRETQYF.

The chain carries TRBV2 and TRBJ2-7; no DNA is available, so the TRBD2 call from TCRdb remains unchecked. The CDR3 sequence is 15 residues long. The germline V gene encodes CDR1 SNHLY and CDR2 FYNNEI. CDR3 amino acids: CASSEGASGREEQYF.

The V call is TRBV7-9, the J call TRBJ2-7. Looked up from germline, CDR1 is SEHNR and CDR2 is FQNEAQ (reference sequence). CDR3 size: 12 residues. The chain's CDR3 is CASSADGYEQYF.